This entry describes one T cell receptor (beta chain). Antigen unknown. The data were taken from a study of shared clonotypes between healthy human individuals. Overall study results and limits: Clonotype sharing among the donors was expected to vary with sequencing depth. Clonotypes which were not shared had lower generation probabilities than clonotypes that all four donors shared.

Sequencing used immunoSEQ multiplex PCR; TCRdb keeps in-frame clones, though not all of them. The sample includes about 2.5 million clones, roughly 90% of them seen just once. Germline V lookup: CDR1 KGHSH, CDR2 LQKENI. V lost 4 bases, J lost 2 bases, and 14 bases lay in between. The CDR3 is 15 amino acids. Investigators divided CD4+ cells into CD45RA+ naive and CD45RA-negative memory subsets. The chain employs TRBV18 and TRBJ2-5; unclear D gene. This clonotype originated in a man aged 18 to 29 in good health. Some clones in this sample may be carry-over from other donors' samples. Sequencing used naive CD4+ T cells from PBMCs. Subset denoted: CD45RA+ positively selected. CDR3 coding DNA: TGTGCCAGCTCACTATTACTTGGGCCACAAGAGACCCAGTACTTC. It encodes CASSLLLGPQETQYF.